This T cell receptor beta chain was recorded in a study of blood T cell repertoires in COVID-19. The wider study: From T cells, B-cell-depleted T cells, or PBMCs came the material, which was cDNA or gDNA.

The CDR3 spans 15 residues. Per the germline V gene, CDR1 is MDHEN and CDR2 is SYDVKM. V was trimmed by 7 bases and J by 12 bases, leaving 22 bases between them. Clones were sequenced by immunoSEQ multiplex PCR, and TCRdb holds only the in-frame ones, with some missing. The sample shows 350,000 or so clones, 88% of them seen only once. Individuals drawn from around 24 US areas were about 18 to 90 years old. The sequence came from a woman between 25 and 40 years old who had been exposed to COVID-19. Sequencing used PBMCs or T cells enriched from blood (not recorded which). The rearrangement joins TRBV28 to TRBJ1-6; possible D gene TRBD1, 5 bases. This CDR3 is CASTRGTLDSRPLHF. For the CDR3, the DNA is TGTGCCAGCACCAGAGGGACTTTGGATTCCCGACCCCTCCACTTT. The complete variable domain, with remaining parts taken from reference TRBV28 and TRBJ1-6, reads DVKVTQSSRYLVKRTGEKVFLECVQDMDHENMFWYRQDPGLGLRLIYFSYDVKMKEKGDIPEGYSVSREKKERFSLILESASTNQTSMYLCASTRGTLDSRPLHFGNGTRLTVT.